Listed here is a single T cell receptor (beta chain). With random hexamers, reverse transcription was performed on about 0.45 to 1 ug of RNA. MiXCR, applied by TCRdb to the immunoSEQ multiplex PCR reads, yields one record per CDR3 protein. The sample holds some 110,000 distinct CDR3 sequences, 93% seen once. The data derive from a study of CD8 T cells in Susac syndrome. Per the germline V gene, CDR1 is DFQATT and CDR2 is SNEGSKA (reference sequence). V lost 6 bases, J lost 5 bases, and 2 bases stayed unmatched. The CDR3 covers 12 residues. This sequence originates from a human donor with multiple sclerosis. Source material: CD4+ T cells from PBMCs. This rearrangement joins TRBV20-1 to TRBJ2-7; 12 bases agree with TRBD2. The CDR3 nucleotides read TGCAGTGCCAGACTAGCGGGGGACGAGCAGTACTTC. Protein product: CSARLAGDEQYF.